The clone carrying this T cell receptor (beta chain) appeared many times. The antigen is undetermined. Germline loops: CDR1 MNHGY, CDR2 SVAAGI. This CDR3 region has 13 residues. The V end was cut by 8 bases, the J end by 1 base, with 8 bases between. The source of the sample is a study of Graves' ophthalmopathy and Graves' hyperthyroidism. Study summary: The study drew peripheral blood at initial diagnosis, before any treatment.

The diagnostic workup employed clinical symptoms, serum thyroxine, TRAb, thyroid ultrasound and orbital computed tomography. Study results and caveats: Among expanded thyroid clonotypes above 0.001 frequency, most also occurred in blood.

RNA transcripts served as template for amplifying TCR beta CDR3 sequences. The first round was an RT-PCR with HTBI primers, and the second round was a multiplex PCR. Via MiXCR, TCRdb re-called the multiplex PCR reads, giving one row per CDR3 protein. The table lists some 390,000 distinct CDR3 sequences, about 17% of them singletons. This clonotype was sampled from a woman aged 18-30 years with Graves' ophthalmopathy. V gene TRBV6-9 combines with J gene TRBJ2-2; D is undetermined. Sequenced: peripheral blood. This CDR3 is CASPEVNTGELFF. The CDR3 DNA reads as TGTGCCAGCCCAGAGGTGAACACCGGGGAGCTGTTTTTT.